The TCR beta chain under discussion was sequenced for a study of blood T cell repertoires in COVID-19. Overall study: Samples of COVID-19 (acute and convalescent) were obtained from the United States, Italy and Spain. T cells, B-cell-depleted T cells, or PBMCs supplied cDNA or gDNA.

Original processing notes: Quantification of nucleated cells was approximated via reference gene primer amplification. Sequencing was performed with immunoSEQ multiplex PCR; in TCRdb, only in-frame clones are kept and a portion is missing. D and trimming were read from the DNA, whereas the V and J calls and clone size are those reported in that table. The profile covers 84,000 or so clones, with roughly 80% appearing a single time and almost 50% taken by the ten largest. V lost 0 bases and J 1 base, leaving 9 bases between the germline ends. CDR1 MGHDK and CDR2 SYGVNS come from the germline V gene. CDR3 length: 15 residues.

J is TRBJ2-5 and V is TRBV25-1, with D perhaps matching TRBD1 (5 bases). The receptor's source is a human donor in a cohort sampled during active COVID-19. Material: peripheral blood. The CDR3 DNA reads TGTGCCAGCAGTGAATATAGGGGTCCCCAAGAGACCCAGTACTTC. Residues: CASSEYRGPQETQYF.